The 14 T cell receptor beta chains below all came from one sample that was sequenced in a study of blood T cell repertoires in COVID-19. The table came from immunoSEQ multiplex PCR; TCRdb's copy has only in-frame clones and leaves some out. Of roughly 50,000 clones listed, around 86% were seen once; the top ten hold less than 3%. Specimen: peripheral blood. These TCRs come from a woman of 80 years or more with acute or convalescent COVID-19.

The chain recombines TRBV10-2 with TRBJ2-3; 7 positions agree with TRBD1. Trimming took 4 bases from V and 4 from J; bases not matched to a gene: 5. Germline CDR1 WSHSY, CDR2 SAAADI. The CDR3 spans 14 residues. CDR3 residues: CASSVQTGSDTQYF. In DNA, the CDR3 is TGCGCCAGCAGTGTACAGACAGGGTCAGATACGCAGTATTTT.

This rearrangement joins TRBV3-1 (or the pseudogene TRBV3-2) to TRBJ2-7; a possible D gene is TRBD1 (5 bases). Germline V gene lookup returns CDR1 LGHDT and CDR2 YNNKEL (reference sequence). Trimming pared 0 bases from V and 6 bases from J, leaving 15 bases between. CDR3 length: 15 amino acids. CDR3 in amino acids: CASSQDYRPLGEQYF. CDR3 in DNA: TGTGCCAGCAGCCAAGATTACAGGCCTCTGGGCGAGCAGTACTTC.

This sequence joins TRBV6-5 and TRBJ1-4, with D possibly matching TRBD1 (5 bases). Germline CDR1 reads MNHEY; CDR2 reads SVGAGI. The germline V and J ends were trimmed by 5 bases and 0 bases, with 10 bases remaining between them. CDR3 length equals 15 residues. CDR3 protein: CASSPGGATNEKLFF. The CDR3 region has the DNA TGTGCCAGCAGTCCCGGGGGAGCAACTAATGAAAAACTGTTTTTT.

The chain recombines TRBV7-8 with TRBJ2-3, with 8 bases identical to TRBD2. Germline values: CDR1 SGHVS, CDR2 FQNEAQ. The V and J ends lost 5 bases and 4 bases, in that order; junction bases with no gene match: 11. The CDR3 covers 16 residues. The DNA for the CDR3 is TGTGCCAGCAGCCTTGGGACTAGAAACTACCCAGATACGCAGTATTTT. It encodes CASSLGTRNYPDTQYF. The full variable domain, rest sourced from reference TRBV7-8 and TRBJ2-3, is GAGVSQSPRYKVAKRGQDVALRCDPISGHVSLFWYQQALGQGPEFLTYFQNEAQLDKSGLPSDRFFAERPEGSVSTLKIQRTQQEDSAVYLCASSLGTRNYPDTQYFGPGTRLTVL.

This chain links TRBV18 with TRBJ1-1; unclear D gene. Trimming stripped 1 base from V and 4 bases from J, with 16 bases between. Germline CDR1 and CDR2: KGHSH and LQKENI. The CDR3 sequence is 16 residues long. The CDR3 sequence: CASSPREGFAGTEAFF. The CDR3 DNA reads as TGTGCCAGCTCACCACGGGAAGGCTTTGCGGGCACTGAAGCTTTCTTT. Based on the CDR3 plus reference TRBV18 and TRBJ1-1, the full variable domain is NAGVMQNPRHLVRRRGQEARLRCSPMKGHSHVYWYRQLPEEGLKFMVYLQKENIIDESGMPKERFSAEFPKEGPSILRIQQVVRGDSAAYFCASSPREGFAGTEAFFGQGTRLTVV.

This clone occurred a few times. This chain joins TRBV6-1 and TRBJ2-1; TRBD2 might be the D (5 bases). V was cut by 2 bases and J by 15 bases, with 11 bases left in between. Germline V gene sequence: CDR1 MNHNS, CDR2 SASEGT. The CDR3 runs 11 residues. The CDR3 reads CASSEQARVFF. The CDR3 nucleotides read TGTGCCAGCAGTGAACAAGCGAGGGTGTTCTTC.

The V gene is TRBV19, the J gene TRBJ1-3; D is unresolved. Trimming took 5 bases from V and 0 from J, leaving 5 bases between them. Germline-derived CDR1 and CDR2 are LNHDA and SQIVND (reference sequence). There are 13 residues in the CDR3. CDR3 in DNA: TGTGCCAGTAGTTCTAACTCTGGAAACACCATATATTTT. It yields the protein CASSSNSGNTIYF.

The V call is TRBV25-1, the J call TRBJ2-5; 11 nucleotides align to TRBD2. The trim removed 5 bases at V and 7 bases at J, leaving 3 bases unmatched. The CDR3 consists of 13 residues. Germline lookup yields CDR1 MGHDK and CDR2 SYGVNS. CDR3 sequence (DNA): TGTGCCAGCAGTCTCGGACTAGCGGGGACCCAGTACTTC. It encodes CASSLGLAGTQYF.

This clone showed up just a few times. The chain is built from TRBV7-9 and TRBJ2-1, with 10 bases aligning to TRBD2. CDR1 SEHNR and CDR2 FQNEAQ come from the germline V gene (reference sequence). This CDR3 comprises 15 residues. V gave up 3 bases and J gave up 7 bases; unmatched junction bases: 6. This CDR3 reads CASSLAGTSANEQFF. CDR3 in DNA: TGTGCCAGCAGCTTGGCCGGGACTAGCGCTAATGAGCAGTTCTTC. The full variable domain, its missing parts supplied by reference TRBV7-9 and TRBJ2-1, is DTGVSQNPRHKITKRGQNVTFRCDPISEHNRLYWYRQTLGQGPEFLTYFQNEAQLEKSRLLSDRFSAERPKGSFSTLEIQRTEQGDSAMYLCASSLAGTSANEQFFGPGTRLTVL.

The rearrangement joins TRBV6-6 to TRBJ2-7, with D possibly TRBD1 on 5 matching bases. Trimming took 7 bases from V and 0 from J, leaving 13 bases between them. The germline CDR1 and CDR2 sequences are MNHNY and SVGAGI (reference sequence). This CDR3 region has 14 residues. CDR3 sequence: CASTIDRSSYEQYF. In DNA form, the CDR3 reads TGTGCCAGCACCATTGACAGAAGCTCCTACGAGCAGTACTTC.

This clone was recorded a few times. This sequence joins TRBV30 and TRBJ1-6, with TRBD1 identical over 9 bases. V trimming: 3 bases; J trimming: 0 bases; junction bases outside the gene matches: 9. This CDR3 contains 18 residues. The V gene's germline CDR1 is GTSNPN and CDR2 SVGIG (reference sequence). CDR3 sequence reads: CAWRAGQGRGSYNSPLHF. In DNA, the CDR3 is TGTGCCTGGAGGGCGGGACAGGGCCGAGGCTCCTATAATTCACCCCTCCACTTT.

The chain links TRBV5-6 to TRBJ1-2, with TRBD1 as a possible D gene (5 bases). The CDR3 consists of 14 residues. The germline V and J ends were trimmed by 0 bases and 6 bases, with 12 bases remaining between them. Germline CDR1 reads SGHDT; CDR2 reads YYEEEE. The CDR3 sequence is CASSLGGPKDGYTF. For the CDR3, the DNA is TGTGCCAGCAGCTTGGGGGGCCCTAAGGATGGCTACACCTTC.

J is TRBJ2-5 and V is TRBV30, with TRBD1 matching over 7 bases. The junction had 2 bases not matched to a gene; V was cut back by 1 base and J by 3 bases. This CDR3 spans 13 amino acids. The germline gives CDR1 GTSNPN, CDR2 SVGIG (reference sequence). CDR3 nucleotide sequence: TGTGCCTGGAGTGGGGGACAGAAAGAGACCCAGTACTTC. It encodes CAWSGGQKETQYF.

The V call is TRBV3-1 (or the pseudogene TRBV3-2), the J call TRBJ1-1; a weak D match, TRBD1 (5 bases). Germline values: CDR1 LGHDT, CDR2 YNNKEL (reference sequence). V lost 5 bases to trimming and J lost 5 bases, with 15 bases between them. The CDR3 contains 14 residues. This CDR3 reads CASSSLAGRTEAFF. The CDR3 bases are TGTGCCAGCAGCTCCCTGGCAGGGCGGACTGAAGCTTTCTTT.